The rows below give T cell receptor beta chains drawn from one sample of a study of blood T cell repertoires in COVID-19. Sequenced by immunoSEQ multiplex PCR; TCRdb stores in-frame clones only, minus some. The table has roughly 100,000 clones, 84% seen once; the top ten hold approximately 12%. The sample consisted of peripheral blood. These receptors originate from a human donor in a cohort sampled during active COVID-19. Both conserved end residues are part of each CDR3. The D gene is left open where the match is weak. Rows may omit the clone size; those that give it use once, few, many or a size class.

v_call	j_call	d_call	clone_size	cdr3_aa	cdr3_nt
TRBV4-2	TRBJ1-3	.	once	CASSQARGSGNTIYF	TGTGCCAGCAGCCAAGCCCGGGGTTCTGGAAACACCATATATTTT
TRBV19	TRBJ1-1	TRBD1	.	CASSNRGGTEAFF	TGTGCCAGTAGTAACAGGGGAGGCACTGAAGCTTTCTTT
TRBV15	TRBJ1-4	.	.	CATSRDRGGYEKLFF	TGTGCCACCAGCAGAGATCGGGGGGGCTATGAAAAACTGTTTTTT
TRBV4-1	TRBJ1-4	.	.	CASSQDLDEKLFF	TGCGCCAGCAGCCAAGATCTAGATGAAAAACTGTTTTTT
TRBV6-5	TRBJ1-2	.	.	CASRTGTNYGYTF	TGTGCCAGCCGCACAGGGACCAACTATGGCTACACCTTC
TRBV29-1	TRBJ2-3	TRBD1	.	CSVRDGTGGTDTQYF	TGCAGCGTGAGGGATGGGACAGGAGGCACAGATACGCAGTATTTT
TRBV7-9	TRBJ2-1	.	many	CASSVAGQGGAYNEQFF	TGTGCCAGCAGCGTCGCCGGCCAGGGGGGAGCCTACAATGAGCAGTTCTTC
TRBV5-6	TRBJ2-7	TRBD1	few	CASSTGTGAYEQYF	TGTGCCAGCAGTACCGGGACAGGGGCCTACGAGCAGTACTTC
TRBV7-7	TRBJ2-5	TRBD1	.	CASSSRQGLIETQYF	TGTGCCAGCAGCTCCCGACAGGGGCTGATCGAGACCCAGTACTTC
TRBV5-4	TRBJ2-1	TRBD2	.	CASSLGVAGGGNEQFF	TGTGCCAGCAGCTTGGGAGTAGCGGGGGGTGGAAATGAGCAGTTCTTC
TRBV6-5	TRBJ2-1	.	.	CATKPGGSWDEQFF	TGTGCCACCAAACCAGGGGGGTCCTGGGATGAGCAGTTCTTC
TRBV5-1	TRBJ2-5	.	.	CASSLGARGQETQYF	TGCGCCAGCAGCCTGGGTGCCCGGGGACAAGAGACCCAGTACTTC
TRBV4-1	TRBJ1-3	.	.	CASSQEPKSGVISGNTIYF	TGCGCCAGCAGCCAAGAACCTAAGTCGGGGGTTATCTCTGGAAACACCATATATTTT
TRBV11-2	TRBJ1-1	TRBD1	once	CASSASGGLNTEAFF	TGTGCCAGCAGCGCATCAGGGGGCTTGAACACTGAAGCTTTCTTT
TRBV2	TRBJ2-2	.	.	CASSFWGGTANTGELFF	TGTGCCAGCAGCTTTTGGGGCGGGACAGCAAACACCGGGGAGCTGTTTTTT
TRBV7-9	TRBJ2-3	.	few	CASSLQRAISTDTQYF	TGTGCCAGCAGCCTCCAAAGAGCAATTAGCACAGATACGCAGTATTTT
TRBV5-6	TRBJ1-3	.	.	CASSFSGSGNTIYF	TGTGCCAGCAGCTTCTCAGGATCTGGAAACACCATATATTTT
TRBV6-5	TRBJ2-2	.	.	CASSVTPTGELFF	TGTGCCAGCAGCGTGACACCGACCGGGGAGCTGTTTTTT
TRBV5-1	TRBJ1-2	TRBD1	once	CASRIAGTGVGYTF	TGCGCCAGCAGGATTGCCGGGACAGGGGTTGGCTACACCTTC
TRBV2	TRBJ2-7	TRBD1	.	CASKGQSYEQYF	TGTGCCAGCAAGGGACAGTCCTACGAGCAGTACTTC
TRBV11-2	TRBJ1-5	.	.	CASSLDWLGEPQHF	TGTGCCAGCAGCTTAGATTGGTTAGGGGAGCCCCAGCATTTT
TRBV11-2	TRBJ2-1	.	.	CASSFTTGTPIAHNEQFF	TGTGCCAGCAGCTTCACAACCGGGACACCCATTGCTCACAATGAGCAGTTCTTC
TRBV4-3	TRBJ1-4	.	.	CASSQEWVLEKLFF	TGCGCCAGCAGCCAGGAGTGGGTTCTCGAAAAACTGTTTTTT
TRBV5-1	TRBJ1-5	TRBD1	few	CASSLEGASQPQHF	TGCGCCAGCAGCTTGGAGGGGGCGAGCCAGCCCCAGCATTTT
TRBV5-4	TRBJ1-1	.	few	CASRLDSGGFTEAFF	TGTGCCAGCAGACTCGATTCGGGTGGCTTTACTGAAGCTTTCTTT
TRBV19	TRBJ1-2	TRBD1	.	CASSRTTGVYGYTF	TGTGCCAGTAGCCGAACAACAGGGGTCTATGGCTACACCTTC
TRBV27	TRBJ1-4	.	.	CASSLRGAGGMGKLFF	TGTGCCAGCAGTTTAAGGGGCGCCGGGGGGATGGGGAAACTGTTTTTT
TRBV30	TRBJ1-5	TRBD1	.	CAWSGIGTGGQPQHF	TGTGCCTGGAGTGGGATCGGGACAGGGGGTCAGCCCCAGCATTTT
TRBV7-9	TRBJ1-2	TRBD1	.	CASTATGQFNGYTF	TGTGCCAGCACCGCGACAGGGCAGTTTAATGGCTACACCTTC
TRBV5-4	TRBJ2-7	TRBD2	once	CASSRYLAGGNEQYF	TGTGCCAGCAGCCGCTACCTAGCGGGGGGAAACGAGCAGTACTTC
TRBV4-2	TRBJ2-3	TRBD2	.	CASSQGLAGGRHTQYF	TGTGCCAGCAGCCAAGGACTAGCGGGGGGGCGTCATACGCAGTATTTT
TRBV18	TRBJ2-1	TRBD1	once	CASSPPTGGSYNEQFF	TGTGCCAGCTCACCCCCCACAGGGGGCTCCTACAATGAGCAGTTCTTC
TRBV3-1/TRBV3-2	TRBJ1-3	TRBD1	.	CASSQGTGSGNTIYF	TGTGCCAGCAGCCAAGGGACAGGGAGCGGAAACACCATATATTTT
TRBV18	TRBJ1-5	.	few	CASSPPGSQPQHF	TGTGCCAGCTCACCACCGGGGAGTCAGCCCCAGCATTTT
TRBV7-2	TRBJ2-5	TRBD2	few	CASSSTAGGQETQYF	TGTGCCAGCAGCTCGACAGCGGGGGGGCAGGAGACCCAGTACTTC
TRBV12-3/TRBV12-4	TRBJ2-3	TRBD2	.	CASSSAGTSVQYF	TGTGCCAGCAGTTCCGCCGGGACTAGCGTGCAGTATTTT
TRBV7-3	TRBJ1-6	.	.	CASSLGSGNSPLHF	TGTGCCAGCAGCTTAGGGTCAGGAAATTCACCCCTCCACTTT
TRBV3-1/TRBV3-2	TRBJ2-3	.	.	CASSLRRGALTDTQYF	TGTGCCAGCAGCCTGAGACGGGGGGCCTTAACAGATACGCAGTATTTT
TRBV7-8	TRBJ1-2	.	.	CASSFGESNYGYTF	TGTGCCAGCAGCTTTGGAGAATCTAACTATGGCTACACCTTC
TRBV10-3	TRBJ2-2	.	once	CAISEAQAGTGELFF	TGTGCCATCAGTGAAGCGCAGGCGGGCACCGGGGAGCTGTTTTTT
TRBV6-6	TRBJ2-2	TRBD2	.	CASSPASGGNTGELFF	TGTGCCAGCAGCCCAGCTAGCGGGGGGAACACCGGGGAGCTGTTTTTT
TRBV7-2	TRBJ1-5	.	.	CASSLDQGGKQPQHF	TGTGCCAGCAGCTTAGACCAGGGCGGGAAACAGCCCCAGCATTTT
TRBV7-6	TRBJ2-1	TRBD2	.	CASSLVGRGSGGGSSYNEQFF	TGTGCCAGCAGCTTAGTTGGTAGAGGTAGCGGGGGGGGTAGCTCCTACAATGAGCAGTTCTTC
TRBV2	TRBJ2-7	TRBD1	.	CASNREGAAYEQYF	TGTGCCAGCAATAGAGAGGGGGCCGCCTACGAGCAGTACTTC
TRBV7-9	TRBJ2-1	.	.	CASSGVGLSYNEQFF	TGTGCCAGCAGTGGGGTAGGACTTTCCTACAATGAGCAGTTCTTC
TRBV19	TRBJ1-3	TRBD1	.	CASSLGQGSGNTIYF	TGTGCCAGTAGCCTCGGACAGGGCTCTGGAAACACCATATATTTT
TRBV3-1/TRBV3-2	TRBJ1-3	.	.	CASSHKGGAGGNTIYF	TGTGCCAGCAGCCACAAAGGGGGGGCAGGTGGAAACACCATATATTTT
TRBV7-2	TRBJ2-5	.	.	CASSSSLETQYF	TGTGCCAGCAGCTCCTCCTTGGAGACCCAGTACTTC
TRBV19	TRBJ2-5	.	.	CASSIGTGQETQYF	TGTGCCAGTAGTATAGGTACAGGCCAAGAGACCCAGTACTTC
TRBV9	TRBJ1-5	.	.	CASSLTGFGNQPQHF	TGTGCCAGCAGCCTAACAGGGTTTGGCAATCAGCCCCAGCATTTT